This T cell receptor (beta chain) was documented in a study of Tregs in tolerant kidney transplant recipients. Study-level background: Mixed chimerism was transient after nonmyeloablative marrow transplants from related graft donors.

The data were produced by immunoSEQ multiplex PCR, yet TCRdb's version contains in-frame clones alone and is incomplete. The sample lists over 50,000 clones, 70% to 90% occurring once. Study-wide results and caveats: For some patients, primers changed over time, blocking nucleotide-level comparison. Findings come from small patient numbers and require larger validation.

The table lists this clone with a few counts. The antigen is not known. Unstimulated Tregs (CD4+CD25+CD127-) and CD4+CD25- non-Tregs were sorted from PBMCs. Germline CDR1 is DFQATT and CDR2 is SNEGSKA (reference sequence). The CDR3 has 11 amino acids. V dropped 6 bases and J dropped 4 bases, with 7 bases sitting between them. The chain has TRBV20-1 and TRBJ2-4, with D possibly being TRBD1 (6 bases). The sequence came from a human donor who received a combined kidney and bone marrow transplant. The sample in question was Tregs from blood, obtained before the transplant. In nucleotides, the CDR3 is TGCAGTGCCGGACAGAAAAACATTCAGTACTTC. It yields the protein CSAGQKNIQYF.